This T cell receptor beta chain came from a study of cytomegalovirus exposure and HLA in healthy donors. Germline V CDR1 and CDR2: KGHSH, LQKENI. V was pared by 3 bases and J by 6 bases, with 9 bases between. The CDR3 totals 13 residues. Vbeta (60) and Jbeta (13) primers were used in the PCR. The data were produced by immunoSEQ multiplex PCR, yet TCRdb's version contains in-frame clones alone and is incomplete. The sample lists 150,000 to 180,000 clones; under 85% were seen once. The chain links TRBV18 to TRBJ1-5; a weak D match, TRBD1 (5 bases). The sequenced sample was PBMCs. This clonotype originated in a man aged 18 to 30 in good health and CMV-seronegative. The CDR3 sequence is CASSPGLSQPQHF. CDR3 DNA sequence: TGTGCCAGCTCACCGGGACTGAGTCAGCCCCAGCATTTT.